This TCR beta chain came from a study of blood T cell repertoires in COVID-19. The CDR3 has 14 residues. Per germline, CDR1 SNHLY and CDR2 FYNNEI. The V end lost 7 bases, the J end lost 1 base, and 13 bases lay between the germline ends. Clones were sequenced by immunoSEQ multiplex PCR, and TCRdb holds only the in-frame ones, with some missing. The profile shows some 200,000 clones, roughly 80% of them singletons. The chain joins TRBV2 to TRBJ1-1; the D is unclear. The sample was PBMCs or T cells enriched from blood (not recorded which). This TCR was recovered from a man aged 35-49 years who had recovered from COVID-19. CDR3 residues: CASIFQAGNTEAFF. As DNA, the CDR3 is TGTGCCAGCATTTTCCAAGCGGGGAACACTGAAGCTTTCTTT.